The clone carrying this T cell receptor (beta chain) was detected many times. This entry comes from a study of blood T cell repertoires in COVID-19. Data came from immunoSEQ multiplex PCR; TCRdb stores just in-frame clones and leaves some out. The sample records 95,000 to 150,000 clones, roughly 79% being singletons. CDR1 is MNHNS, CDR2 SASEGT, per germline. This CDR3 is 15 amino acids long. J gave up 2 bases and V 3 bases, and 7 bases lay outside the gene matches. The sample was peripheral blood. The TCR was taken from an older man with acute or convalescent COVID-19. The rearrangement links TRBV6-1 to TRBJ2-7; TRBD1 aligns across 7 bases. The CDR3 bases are TGTGCCAGCAGTGAGCCCGGGACAGCGCCCTACGAGCAGTACTTC. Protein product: CASSEPGTAPYEQYF.